The 2 T cell receptor beta chains below were found in one sample sequenced in a study of T cell changes during pregnancy in multiple sclerosis (dated by TCRdb to between 2018 and 2021). Libraries were made using the immunoSEQ multiplex PCR assay. TCRdb holds this immuneACCESS table with in-frame rearrangements only. Some clones are missing; in checked studies, unresolved V genes explain under half, and the rest has no known cause. The sample table lists about 32,000 clones, 90% to 95% of them with a count of one. Of the sample, about 3.9% falls within the top ten clones. The specimen was CD8+ T cells from peripheral blood mononuclear cells, collected in the second trimester of pregnancy. Receptors were obtained from a female donor in good health, enrolled as a control in a pregnancy study.

The chain carries TRBV11-2 and TRBJ2-1, with 8 bases identical to TRBD1. The CDR3 totals 13 residues. The V segment lost 5 bases and the J segment 4 bases; nucleotides outside the gene matches: 1. Looked up from germline, CDR1 is SGHAT and CDR2 is FQNNGV. This CDR3 is CASSRTGYNEQFF. The CDR3 DNA is TGTGCCAGCAGCCGGACAGGGTACAATGAGCAGTTCTTC.

The rearrangement links TRBV6-1 to TRBJ2-7; 7 bases match TRBD1. V shed 7 bases and J 6 bases; nucleotides not matched to a gene: 9. The germline V gene encodes CDR1 MNHNS and CDR2 SASEGT. The length of the CDR3 is 13 residues. The CDR3 sequence: CASTLTGPSEQYF. The CDR3 DNA sequence: TGTGCCAGCACCCTGACAGGGCCTAGCGAGCAGTACTTC.